The rows below give T cell receptor beta chains drawn from one sample of a study of blood T cells in healthy people across ages. TCRdb processed the 5' RACE reads anew with MiXCR; each CDR3 protein has one entry. The table shows fewer than 600,000 distinct CDR3 sequences, with about 27% occurring only once. These data also featured in a second study, about T cells of mothers and their children.

Sequencing was done on a sample of blood. The receptors come from a boy between 2 and 15 years old in good health. The CDR3 runs from the conserved cysteine through the conserved F or W. D genes are given only for firm matches. Part of the rows lack a size; the others show once, few, many or a class for expanded clones.

CATSRELAADTQYF	TGTGCCACCAGCAGAGAACTAGCCGCAGATACGCAGTATTTT	TRBJ2-3	TRBV15	-	few
CASSVAIQRSYNEQFF	TGTGCCAGCAGCGTAGCGATCCAGCGCTCCTACAATGAGCAGTTCTTC	TRBJ2-1	TRBV9	-	few
CSATSGGFTGELFF	TGCAGTGCTACCTCAGGGGGTTTCACCGGGGAGCTGTTTTTT	TRBJ2-2	TRBV20-1	TRBD1	few
CSVAHTGDEGIQYF	TGCAGCGTTGCACATACAGGGGACGAGGGCATTCAGTACTTC	TRBJ2-4	TRBV29-1	TRBD1	few
CASSLVGRPLEDQETQYF	TGTGCCAGCAGTTTAGTCGGGAGGCCCCTCGAGGATCAAGAGACCCAGTACTTC	TRBJ2-5	TRBV12-3/TRBV12-4	TRBD2	few
CASSQDSNTDTQYF	TGTGCCAGCAGCCAAGACTCCAACACAGATACGCAGTATTTT	TRBJ2-3	TRBV14	-	few
CASSTLTSGSYNEQFF	TGTGCCAGCAGTACTCTCACTAGCGGGAGTTACAATGAGCAGTTCTTC	TRBJ2-1	TRBV12-3/TRBV12-4	TRBD2	-
CSARSGGSGNTIYF	TGCAGTGCTAGGTCAGGGGGCTCTGGAAACACCATATATTTT	TRBJ1-3	TRBV20-1	TRBD1	few
CSANRVGIQETQYF	TGCAGTGCTAACAGGGTGGGGATCCAAGAGACCCAGTACTTC	TRBJ2-5	TRBV20-1	-	-
CASGLTNGVTQYF	TGTGCCAGCGGTTTAACAAATGGGGTGACCCAGTACTTC	TRBJ2-5	TRBV6-6	-	-
CAWDQGKNIQYF	TGTGCCTGGGACCAAGGGAAAAACATTCAGTACTTC	TRBJ2-4	TRBV30	-	-
CASSLANRYEQYF	TGTGCCAGCAGCTTAGCAAACCGGTACGAGCAGTACTTC	TRBJ2-7	TRBV7-9	-	few
CASSQGLLAGGPGYEQYF	TGCGCCAGCAGCCAAGGCCTCTTAGCGGGGGGGCCGGGATACGAGCAGTACTTC	TRBJ2-7	TRBV4-1	TRBD2	many
CASSDWTSTLGGELFF	TGTGCCAGCAGTGACTGGACTAGCACTTTGGGCGGGGAGCTGTTTTTT	TRBJ2-2	TRBV2	TRBD2	-
CASSPDRLIEKLFF	TGTGCCAGCTCACCCGACAGATTAATTGAAAAACTGTTTTTT	TRBJ1-4	TRBV18	-	-
CASSLTGVSTDTQYF	TGTGCCAGCAGCTTGACGGGAGTGTCCACAGATACGCAGTATTTT	TRBJ2-3	TRBV5-4	-	few
CASSLTSGRDTEAFF	TGCGCCAGCAGCTTAACGTCGGGAAGGGACACTGAAGCTTTCTTT	TRBJ1-1	TRBV5-1	-	few
CSAQGQGALETQYF	TGCAGTGCTCAGGGACAGGGGGCTCTTGAGACCCAGTACTTC	TRBJ2-5	TRBV20-1	TRBD1	once
CSASKRTYEQYF	TGCAGTGCTAGCAAGCGGACCTACGAGCAGTACTTC	TRBJ2-7	TRBV20-1	-	-
CASRQGGQPQHF	TGTGCCAGCAGACAAGGGGGTCAGCCCCAGCATTTT	TRBJ1-5	TRBV2	-	-
CASSSSSGRASYNEQFF	TGCGCCAGCAGCTCCTCTAGCGGGAGGGCCTCTTACAATGAGCAGTTCTTC	TRBJ2-1	TRBV5-1	TRBD2	few
CASSFRSEPFF	TGTGCCAGCAGTTTCAGGTCTGAACCTTTCTTT	TRBJ1-1	TRBV12-3/TRBV12-4	-	-
CASSRGPVNYGYTF	TGCGCCAGCAGCCGGGGGCCCGTTAACTATGGCTACACCTTC	TRBJ1-2	TRBV5-1	-	-
CASSLSGPGSYNEQFF	TGTGCCAGCAGCTTGTCAGGTCCAGGCTCCTACAATGAGCAGTTCTTC	TRBJ2-1	TRBV7-3	-	-
CATSRDPGQGNNQPQHF	TGTGCCACCAGCAGGGATCCGGGACAGGGAAACAATCAGCCCCAGCATTTT	TRBJ1-5	TRBV15	TRBD1	many
CATSDPTSGSNEQFF	TGTGCCACCAGTGATCCGACTAGCGGGAGCAATGAGCAGTTCTTC	TRBJ2-1	TRBV24-1	TRBD2	-
CASSSITGLQETQYF	TGTGCCAGCAGCTCCATCACAGGGCTCCAAGAGACCCAGTACTTC	TRBJ2-5	TRBV7-9	-	few
CASSLDMTVRHEQFF	TGTGCCAGCAGCTTAGATATGACCGTAAGGCATGAGCAGTTCTTC	TRBJ2-1	TRBV7-9	-	-
CASSLGAYSSYNEQFF	TGCGCCAGCAGCTTGGGGGCGTACAGCTCCTACAATGAGCAGTTCTTC	TRBJ2-1	TRBV5-1	-	few
CASSYRDGSYEQYF	TGTGCCAGCAGTTACCGCGACGGCTCCTACGAGCAGTACTTC	TRBJ2-7	TRBV6-5	-	once
CASRRTGAHTEAFF	TGTGCCAGCAGAAGGACGGGGGCGCACACTGAAGCTTTCTTT	TRBJ1-1	TRBV6-5	-	-
CASSRPTGSSGNTIYF	TGTGCCAGCAGCCGACCGACAGGGAGCTCTGGAAACACCATATATTTT	TRBJ1-3	TRBV7-2	TRBD1	-
CASSQSWGTSSYNEQFF	TGCGCCAGCAGCCAATCTTGGGGGACAAGCTCCTACAATGAGCAGTTCTTC	TRBJ2-1	TRBV4-3	-	many
CAISQLTGVGTDTQYF	TGTGCCATCAGTCAATTAACAGGGGTTGGCACAGATACGCAGTATTTT	TRBJ2-3	TRBV10-3	TRBD1	-
CSGLFLAGGRETQYF	TGCAGCGGGCTATTCCTAGCGGGGGGGCGCGAGACCCAGTACTTC	TRBJ2-5	TRBV29-1	TRBD2	-
CASGLPGRIYEQYF	TGTGCTAGTGGTTTGCCAGGGAGGATCTACGAGCAGTACTTC	TRBJ2-7	TRBV12-5	-	-
CASNELGLRGSEQYF	TGTGCCAGCAATGAACTGGGACTCCGCGGGAGCGAGCAGTACTTC	TRBJ2-7	TRBV12-3/TRBV12-4	TRBD2	-
CASSLIVETQYF	TGCGCCAGCAGCTTAATAGTAGAGACCCAGTACTTC	TRBJ2-5	TRBV11-2	-	few
CASRLDRVIGGYGYTF	TGTGCCAGCAGATTAGACAGGGTTATCGGCGGCTATGGCTACACCTTC	TRBJ1-2	TRBV6-2/TRBV6-3	TRBD1	few
CASSDGLAILTDTQYF	TGTGCCAGCAGTGACGGGCTAGCGATACTCACAGATACGCAGTATTTT	TRBJ2-3	TRBV2	-	-
CASSVGASSEQETQYF	TGTGCCAGCAGCGTAGGCGCGTCTAGCGAGCAAGAGACCCAGTACTTC	TRBJ2-5	TRBV9	-	few
CASSGDRTAYEQYF	TGTGCCAGCAGTGGAGATAGGACAGCCTACGAGCAGTACTTC	TRBJ2-7	TRBV25-1	-	few
CASRQGLAKNIQYF	TGTGCCAGTAGACAGGGCTTAGCCAAAAACATTCAGTACTTC	TRBJ2-4	TRBV19	-	-
CSAPSPGQGGEKLFF	TGCAGCGCACCATCGCCGGGGCAGGGAGGAGAAAAACTGTTTTTT	TRBJ1-4	TRBV29-1	-	few
CASSWEPGQQREKLFF	TGCGCCAGCAGCTGGGAACCGGGACAGCAAAGGGAAAAACTGTTTTTT	TRBJ1-4	TRBV5-1	TRBD1	-
CASGGGRNTDTQYF	TGTGCCTCCGGAGGCGGGAGGAACACAGATACGCAGTATTTT	TRBJ2-3	TRBV30	TRBD2	-
CASSFGRGGSGANVLTF	TGTGCCAGCAGCTTTGGGCGGGGCGGCTCTGGGGCCAACGTCCTGACTTTC	TRBJ2-6	TRBV7-9	-	-
CASTASRAGYGYTF	TGTGCCAGCACCGCCAGTAGAGCTGGCTATGGCTACACCTTC	TRBJ1-2	TRBV9	-	-